These 19 T cell receptor beta chains were sequenced from one sample in a study of CXCR3-negative and CXCR3-positive naive CD8 T cells. The antigens these receptors bind are not known. The study's findings and limits: Greater hydrophobicity was found in TRB CDR3s of CXCR3-positive naive cells than of CXCR3-negative naive cells.

Through 5' RACE with UMI labels, the TRB cDNA libraries were prepared. TCRdb reprocessed the 5' RACE reads and reports one entry per CDR3 protein, with no DNA. This table holds 55,000 to 65,000 distinct CDR3 sequences. Input material: naive CXCR3+ CD8+ T cells from blood. Subset in this sample: CD45RO-CCR7+CD27+CD95- naive CD8+ T cells expressing CXCR3 (TNR3+). The receptors here all came from a human donor in good health. Some clones in this sample may be carry-over from other donors' samples.

This chain joins TRBV19 and TRBJ2-1; the TCRdb call, TRBD2, lacks DNA for checking. Germline V gene lookup returns CDR1 LNHDA and CDR2 SQIVND (reference sequence). This CDR3 has 15 residues. CDR3 amino acids: CASSIAAGGPNEQFF.

The chain joins TRBV15 to TRBJ1-6. CDR1 and CDR2 from the germline V gene are LNHNV and YYDKDF (reference sequence). This CDR3 is built from 15 residues. The chain's CDR3 is CATSSDLSYNSPLHF.

CDR3: CSVAQGALYEQYF. The rearrangement uses TRBV29-1 and TRBJ2-7; TCRdb reports TRBD1, a call that lacks DNA to check it against. From germline, CDR1 is SQVTM and CDR2 ANQGSEA. There are 13 residues in the CDR3.

This clonotype is labeled medium-sized based on frequency. The V call is TRBV4-3, the J call TRBJ1-1. Germline V gene sequence: CDR1 LGHNA, CDR2 YSLEER. This CDR3 spans 13 amino acids. The CDR3 reads CASSQDSGTEAFF.

The rearrangement links TRBV7-2 to TRBJ2-5; TCRdb calls TRBD2, which cannot be checked without DNA. The germline V gene encodes CDR1 SGHTA and CDR2 FQGNSA. This CDR3 is 17 amino acids long. The CDR3 sequence: CASSSPGLAGGQETQYF.

The rearrangement links TRBV28 to TRBJ2-1; the D call from TCRdb, TRBD1, cannot be confirmed without DNA. Germline V gene sequence: CDR1 MDHEN, CDR2 SYDVKM. The CDR3 is made up of 16 amino acids. The CDR3 reads CASSFRSTGAYNEQFF.

The chain uses TRBV20-1 and TRBJ1-5. Germline assignment: CDR1 DFQATT and CDR2 SNEGSKA (reference sequence). This CDR3 spans 16 amino acids. CDR3 loop: CSARASEGGDYQPQHF.

The V gene is TRBV9, the J gene TRBJ2-3; TCRdb gives TRBD1 as the D gene, but with no DNA this cannot be confirmed. CDR1 is SGDLS, CDR2 YYNGEE, per germline. The CDR3 loop spans 13 amino acids. CDR3: CASSVGGTDTQYF.

J is TRBJ1-2 and V is TRBV4-3. The CDR3 loop spans 16 amino acids. CDR1 is LGHNA and CDR2 is YSLEER in the germline V gene. Here the CDR3 reads CASSQERERDYVGYTF.

The gene calls are TRBV6-4 and TRBJ2-1; checking the TCRdb D call of TRBD2 is not possible without DNA. The germline V gene has CDR1 MRHNA and CDR2 SNTAGT. The CDR3 totals 15 residues. The CDR3 is CASSATSGGNNEQFF.

The chain combines TRBV11-2 with TRBJ2-2; lacking DNA, the TRBD1 call made by TCRdb goes unchecked. This CDR3 region has 14 residues. Germline V gene sequence: CDR1 SGHAT, CDR2 FQNNGV. The chain's CDR3 is CASSPPPLAGELFF.

The rearrangement uses TRBV3-1 and TRBJ2-7; checking the TCRdb D call of TRBD1 is not possible without DNA. The CDR3 is 14 residues long. In germline, CDR1 is LGHDT, CDR2 YNNKEL (reference sequence). The CDR3 loop reads CASSRYRVSYEQYF.

The chain uses TRBV28 and TRBJ2-5; TCRdb's assignment of TRBD2 cannot be checked, as there is no DNA. The CDR3 sequence is 16 residues long. Germline CDR1 reads MDHEN; CDR2 reads SYDVKM. CDR3 loop: CASSITGLAGAETQYF. The whole variable domain, remainder taken from reference TRBV28 and TRBJ2-5, is DVKVTQSSRYLVKRTGEKVFLECVQDMDHENMFWYRQDPGLGLRLIYFSYDVKMKEKGDIPEGYSVSREKKERFSLILESASTNQTSMYLCASSITGLAGAETQYFGPGTRLLVL.

V gene TRBV5-5 combines with J gene TRBJ2-1. Looked up from germline, CDR1 is SGHKS and CDR2 is YYEKEE (reference sequence). The CDR3 totals 13 residues. The CDR3 protein is CASSSGLFNEQFF.

The chain is built from TRBV10-1 and TRBJ2-7. CDR1 is WNHNN, CDR2 SYGVQD, per germline (reference sequence). The CDR3 has 13 amino acids. The CDR3: CASSDRTGVEQYF.

The chain couples TRBV7-6 to TRBJ2-7; TCRdb names TRBD1, which stays unverified in the absence of DNA. The length of the CDR3 is 16 residues. Germline V lookup: CDR1 SGHVS, CDR2 FNYEAQ. CDR3 protein: CASSPSEWGREYEQYF.

The chain has TRBV7-7 and TRBJ2-1. The CDR3 has 15 amino acids. Germline CDR1 SSHAT, CDR2 FNYEAQ (reference sequence). The CDR3 protein is CASSLGSGGTNEQFF.

V is TRBV7-2 and J is TRBJ2-7; TCRdb's D gene call, TRBD1, goes unchecked for lack of DNA. This CDR3 is 15 amino acids long. Germline CDR1 reads SGHTA; CDR2 reads FQGNSA. The CDR3: CASSLGGGGSYEQYF.

The chain has TRBV20-1 and TRBJ2-7; the TCRdb D gene call, TRBD1, has no DNA to confirm it. Germline loops: CDR1 DFQATT, CDR2 SNEGSKA (reference sequence). The CDR3 has 13 residues. The CDR3 reads CSASGTDSYEQYF.